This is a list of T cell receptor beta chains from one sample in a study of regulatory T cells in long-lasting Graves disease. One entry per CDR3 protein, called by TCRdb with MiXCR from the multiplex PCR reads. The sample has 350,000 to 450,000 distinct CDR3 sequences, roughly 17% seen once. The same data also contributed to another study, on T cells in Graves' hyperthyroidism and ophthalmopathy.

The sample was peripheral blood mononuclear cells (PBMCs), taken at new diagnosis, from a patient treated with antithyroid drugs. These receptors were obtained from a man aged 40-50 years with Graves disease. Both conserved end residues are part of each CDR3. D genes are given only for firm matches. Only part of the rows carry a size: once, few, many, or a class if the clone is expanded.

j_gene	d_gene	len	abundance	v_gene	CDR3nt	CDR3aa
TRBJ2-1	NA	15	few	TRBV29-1	TGCAGCTCCGACCTCTTGTTGCCCTCCTACAATGAGCAGTTCTTC	CSSDLLLPSYNEQFF
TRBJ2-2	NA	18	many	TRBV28	TGTGCCAGCAGCCCAGGGGGGGGGGTCCCACCGGGCACCGGGGAGCTGTTTTTT	CASSPGGGVPPGTGELFF
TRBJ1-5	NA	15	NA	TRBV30	TGTGCCTGGAGCGGTGGAGAGGGAAGCAATCAGCCCCAGCATTTT	CAWSGGEGSNQPQHF
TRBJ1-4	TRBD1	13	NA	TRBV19	TGTGCCAGTAGCCAAAACAGGGGGCTAAAACTGTTTTTT	CASSQNRGLKLFF
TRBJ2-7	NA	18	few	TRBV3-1	TGTGCCAGCAGCCTCTCCTCGCGGGGGACAGGAATACCCTACGAGCAGTACTTC	CASSLSSRGTGIPYEQYF
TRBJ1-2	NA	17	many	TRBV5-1	TGCGCCAGCAGCCCTGGGGCTGCATTTCCCGAAGAGGATGGCTACACCTTC	CASSPGAAFPEEDGYTF
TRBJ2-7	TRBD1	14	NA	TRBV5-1	TGCGCCAGCAGCGCTACAGGGGACCTCTACGAGCAGTACTTC	CASSATGDLYEQYF
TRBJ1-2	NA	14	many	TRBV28	TGTGCCAGCAGTTTAAACCACCGCGACTATGGCTACACCTTC	CASSLNHRDYGYTF
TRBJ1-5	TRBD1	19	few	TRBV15	TGTGCCACCAGTAGGCGCCCGGGACAGGGGGCTCGGGGCAATCAGCCCCAGCATTTT	CATSRRPGQGARGNQPQHF
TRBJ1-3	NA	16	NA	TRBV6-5	TGTGCCAGCAGTTTCAAGTTATCTTACTCTGGAAACACCATATATTTT	CASSFKLSYSGNTIYF
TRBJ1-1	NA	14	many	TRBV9	TGTGCCAGCAGCTCAACGGGGGGCAAAACTGAAGCTTTCTTT	CASSSTGGKTEAFF
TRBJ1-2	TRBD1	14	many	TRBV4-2	TGTGCCAGCAGCCAAGAGACAGGGAACTATGGCTACACCTTC	CASSQETGNYGYTF
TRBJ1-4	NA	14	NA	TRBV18	TGTGCCAGCTCACCCGTGGGTTTAGAGGAAAAACTGTTTTTT	CASSPVGLEEKLFF
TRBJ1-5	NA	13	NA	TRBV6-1	TGTGCCAGCAGTACGGGGCTCAATCAGCCCCAGCATTTT	CASSTGLNQPQHF
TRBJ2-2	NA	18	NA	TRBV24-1	TGTGCCACCAGTGATTTCTGGGCGGCAGGGGGGACCATCGGGGAGCTGTTTTTT	CATSDFWAAGGTIGELFF
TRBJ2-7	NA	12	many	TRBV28	TGTGCCAGTGTTGGCAGATCCTACGAGCAGTACTTC	CASVGRSYEQYF
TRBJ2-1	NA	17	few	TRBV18	TGTGCCAGCTCACCACCGCATCGGGGGGCACCCTACAATGAGCAGTTCTTC	CASSPPHRGAPYNEQFF
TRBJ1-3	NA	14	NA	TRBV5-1	TGCGCCAGCAGCTTCATAGGGATCGGAAACACCATATATTTT	CASSFIGIGNTIYF
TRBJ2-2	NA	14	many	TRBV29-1	TGCAGCGTGGTCCGGGCGTGTCACACCGGGGAGCTGTTTTTT	CSVVRACHTGELFF
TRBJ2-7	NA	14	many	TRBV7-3	TGTGCCAGCAGCTTATACGGGTTGGGGGACGAGCAGTACTTC	CASSLYGLGDEQYF
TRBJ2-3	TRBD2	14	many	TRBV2	TGTGCCAGCAGTGCGGGGGGGAGGGGGGATACGCAGTATTTT	CASSAGGRGDTQYF
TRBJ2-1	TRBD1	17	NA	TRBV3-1	TGTGCCAGCAGCTGGCAGGGGGCGCAGGACCCCTACAATGAGCAGTTCTTC	CASSWQGAQDPYNEQFF
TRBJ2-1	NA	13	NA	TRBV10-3	TGTGCCATCAGCAGGGCTCCCCACAATGAGCAGTTCTTC	CAISRAPHNEQFF
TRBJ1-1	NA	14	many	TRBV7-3	TGTGCCAGCAGCGAGCAGGGATCTAACACTGAAGCTTTCTTT	CASSEQGSNTEAFF
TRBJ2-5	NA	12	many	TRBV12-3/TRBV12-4	TGTGCCAGCAGCTTCGACAGGGAGACCCAGTACTTC	CASSFDRETQYF
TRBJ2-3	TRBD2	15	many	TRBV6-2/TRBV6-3	TGTGCCAGCACGGGGACTAGCGGGGAGCCAGATACGCAGTATTTT	CASTGTSGEPDTQYF
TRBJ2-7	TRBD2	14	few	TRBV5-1	TGCGCCAGCAGCTTGGAAGGCGGGGGCTACGAGCAGTACTTC	CASSLEGGGYEQYF
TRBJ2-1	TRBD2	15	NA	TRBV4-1	TGCGCCAGCAGCCAAGAGTACCTAGCGGGGCCGCTTCAGTTCTTC	CASSQEYLAGPLQFF
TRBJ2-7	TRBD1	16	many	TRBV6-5	TGTGCCAGCAGTTCACCCTCCGGGACAGGGTTCAACGAGCAGTACTTC	CASSSPSGTGFNEQYF